Given below is one T cell receptor beta chain in context. Its antigen remains unidentified. The sample belongs to a study of human T cells and chemical hapten exposure. Study context: Slight volume differences across pooled libraries mainly accounted for varying per-sample TCR yields. Study conclusions and caveats: Among TCRs, those above 1 in 1000 frequency were unaffected by DPC sensitization.

CDR3 size: 18 residues. Trimming removed 0 bases from V and 1 base from J; junction bases left unmatched: 7. The V gene's germline CDR1 is DFQATT and CDR2 SNEGSKA (reference sequence). The study used a library that attached unique molecular identifiers to individual cDNA molecules. TCRdb reprocessed the RACE reads with MiXCR, giving one entry per CDR3 protein. Seen here are 45,000 or so distinct CDR3 sequences, about 4.8% observed once, and the top ten hold roughly 5.8%. The time point is: healthy volunteer bleed at 2 weeks. RNA extraction used unfractionated whole blood as the source of total RNA. This sequence originates from a human donor in good health. Some clones in this sample may be carry-over from other donors' samples. The sample taken for sequencing was whole blood. This chain links TRBV20-1 with TRBJ2-4; 12 bases line up with TRBD2. The CDR3, as DNA: TGCAGTGCTAGAGATTTGTCTAGCGGGAGGGGGGCCAAAAACATTCAGTACTTC. Protein sequence: CSARDLSSGRGAKNIQYF.